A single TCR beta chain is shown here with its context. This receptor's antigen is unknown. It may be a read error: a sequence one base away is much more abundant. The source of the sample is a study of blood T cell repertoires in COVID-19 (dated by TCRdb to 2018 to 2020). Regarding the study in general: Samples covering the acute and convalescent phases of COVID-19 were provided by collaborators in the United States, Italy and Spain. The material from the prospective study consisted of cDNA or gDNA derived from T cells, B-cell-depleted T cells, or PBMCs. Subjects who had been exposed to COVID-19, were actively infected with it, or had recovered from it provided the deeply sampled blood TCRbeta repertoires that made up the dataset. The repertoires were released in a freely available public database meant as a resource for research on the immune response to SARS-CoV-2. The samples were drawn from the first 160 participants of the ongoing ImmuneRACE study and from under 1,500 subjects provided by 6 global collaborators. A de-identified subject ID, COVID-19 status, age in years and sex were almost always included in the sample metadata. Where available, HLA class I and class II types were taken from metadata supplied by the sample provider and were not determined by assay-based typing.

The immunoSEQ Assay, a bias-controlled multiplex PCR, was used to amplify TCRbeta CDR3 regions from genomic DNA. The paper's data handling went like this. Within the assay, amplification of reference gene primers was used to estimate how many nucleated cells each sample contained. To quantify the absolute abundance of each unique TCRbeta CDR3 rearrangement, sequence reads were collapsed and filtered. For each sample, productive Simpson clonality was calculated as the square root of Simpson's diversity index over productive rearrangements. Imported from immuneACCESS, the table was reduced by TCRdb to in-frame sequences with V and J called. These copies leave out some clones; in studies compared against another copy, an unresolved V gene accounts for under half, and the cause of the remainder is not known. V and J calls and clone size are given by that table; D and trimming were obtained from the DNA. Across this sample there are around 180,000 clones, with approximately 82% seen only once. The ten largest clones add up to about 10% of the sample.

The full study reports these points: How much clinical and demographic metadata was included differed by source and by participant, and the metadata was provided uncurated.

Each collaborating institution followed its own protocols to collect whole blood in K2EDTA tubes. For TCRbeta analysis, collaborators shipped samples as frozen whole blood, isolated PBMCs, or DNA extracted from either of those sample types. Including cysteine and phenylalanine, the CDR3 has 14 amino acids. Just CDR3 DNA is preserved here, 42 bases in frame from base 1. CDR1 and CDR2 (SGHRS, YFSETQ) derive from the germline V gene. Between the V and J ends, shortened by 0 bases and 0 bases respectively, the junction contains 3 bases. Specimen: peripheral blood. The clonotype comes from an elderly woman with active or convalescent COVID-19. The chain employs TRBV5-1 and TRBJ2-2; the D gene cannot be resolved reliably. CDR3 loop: CASSLGANTGELFF. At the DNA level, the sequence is TGCGCCAGCAGCTTGGGCGCGAACACCGGGGAGCTGTTTTTT.